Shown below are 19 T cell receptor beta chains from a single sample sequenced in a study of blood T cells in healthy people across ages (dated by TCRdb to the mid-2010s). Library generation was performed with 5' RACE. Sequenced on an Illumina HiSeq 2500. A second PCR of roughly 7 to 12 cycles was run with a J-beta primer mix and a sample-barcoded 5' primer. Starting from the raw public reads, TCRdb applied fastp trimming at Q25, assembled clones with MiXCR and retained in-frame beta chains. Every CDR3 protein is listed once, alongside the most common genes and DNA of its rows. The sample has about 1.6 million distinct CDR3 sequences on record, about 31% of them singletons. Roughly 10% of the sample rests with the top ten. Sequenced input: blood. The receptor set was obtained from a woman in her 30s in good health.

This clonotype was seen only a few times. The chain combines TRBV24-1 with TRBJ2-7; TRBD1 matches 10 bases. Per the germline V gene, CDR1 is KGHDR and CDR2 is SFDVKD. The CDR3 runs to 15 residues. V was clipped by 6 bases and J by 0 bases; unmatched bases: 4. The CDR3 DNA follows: TGTGCCACCAGTTCGGGACAGGGGAGCTCCTACGAGCAGTACTTC. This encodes CATSSGQGSSYEQYF.

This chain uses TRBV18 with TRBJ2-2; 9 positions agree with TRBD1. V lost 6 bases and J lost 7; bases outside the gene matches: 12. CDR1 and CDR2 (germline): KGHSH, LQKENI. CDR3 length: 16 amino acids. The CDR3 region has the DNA TGTGCCAGCTCCCAAACACAGGGGGCGAAGATCGGGGAGCTGTTTTTT. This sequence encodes CASSQTQGAKIGELFF. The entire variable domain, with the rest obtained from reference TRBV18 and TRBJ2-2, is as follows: NAGVMQNPRHLVRRRGQEARLRCSPMKGHSHVYWYRQLPEEGLKFMVYLQKENIIDESGMPKERFSAEFPKEGPSILRIQQVVRGDSAAYFCASSQTQGAKIGELFFGEGSRLTVL.

Here the CDR3 reads CASSPRGGSLMNEQFF. The DNA for the CDR3 is TGTGCCAGCAGCCCACGGGGGGGGAGTCTTATGAATGAGCAGTTCTTC. This rearrangement joins TRBV9 to TRBJ2-1, with TRBD2 matching over 8 bases. Germline loops: CDR1 SGDLS, CDR2 YYNGEE. The ends lost 4 bases at V and 7 bases at J; junction bases unmatched: 13. CDR3 size: 16 residues.

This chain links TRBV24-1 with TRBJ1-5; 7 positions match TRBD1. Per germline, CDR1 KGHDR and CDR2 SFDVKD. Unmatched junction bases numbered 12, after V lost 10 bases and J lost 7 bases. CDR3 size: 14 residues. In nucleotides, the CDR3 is TGTGCCACGAGCGCCCGGACAGGACGCCAGCCCCAGCATTTT. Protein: CATSARTGRQPQHF.

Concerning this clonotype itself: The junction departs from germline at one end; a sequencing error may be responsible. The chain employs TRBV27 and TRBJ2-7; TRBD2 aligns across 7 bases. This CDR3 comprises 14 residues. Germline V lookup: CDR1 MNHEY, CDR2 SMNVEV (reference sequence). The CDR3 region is CASRRDYLSYGQYF. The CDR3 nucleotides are TGTGCCAGCCGCCGGGACTACCTCTCCTACGGGCAGTACTTC.

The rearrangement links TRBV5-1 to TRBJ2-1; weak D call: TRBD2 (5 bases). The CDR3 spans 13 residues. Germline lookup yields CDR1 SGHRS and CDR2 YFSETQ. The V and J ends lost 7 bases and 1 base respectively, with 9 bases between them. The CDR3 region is CASQEESYNEQFF. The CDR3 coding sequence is TGCGCCAGCCAGGAGGAGTCCTACAATGAGCAGTTCTTC.

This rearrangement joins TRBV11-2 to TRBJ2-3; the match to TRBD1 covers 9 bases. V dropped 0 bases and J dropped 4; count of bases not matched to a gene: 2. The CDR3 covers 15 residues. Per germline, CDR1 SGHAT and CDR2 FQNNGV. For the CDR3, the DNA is TGTGCCAGCAGCTTAGATCGGACAGGGGCAGATACGCAGTATTTT. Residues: CASSLDRTGADTQYF.

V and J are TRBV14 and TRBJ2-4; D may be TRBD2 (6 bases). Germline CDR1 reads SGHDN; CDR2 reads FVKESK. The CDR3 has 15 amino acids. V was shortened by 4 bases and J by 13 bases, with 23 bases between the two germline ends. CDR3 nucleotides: TGTGCCAGCAGCCGGCGGGGACTCCAGGGAGTACAGCAGTACTTC. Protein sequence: CASSRRGLQGVQQYF.

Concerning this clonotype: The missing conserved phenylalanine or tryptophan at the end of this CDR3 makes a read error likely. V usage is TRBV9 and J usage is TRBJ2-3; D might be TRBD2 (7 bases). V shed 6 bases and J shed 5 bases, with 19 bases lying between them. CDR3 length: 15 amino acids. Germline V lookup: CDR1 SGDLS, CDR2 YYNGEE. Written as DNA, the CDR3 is TGTGCCAGCACCCTAGAGGGGGGGCCCGGAGATACGCAGTATGTT. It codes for CASTLEGGPGDTQYV.

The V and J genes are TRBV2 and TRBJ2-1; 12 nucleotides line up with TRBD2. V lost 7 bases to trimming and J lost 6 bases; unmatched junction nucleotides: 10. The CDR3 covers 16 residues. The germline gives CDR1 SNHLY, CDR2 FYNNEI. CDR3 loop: CASTAPSSGRANEQFF. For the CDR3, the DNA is TGTGCCAGCACCGCCCCATCTAGCGGGAGGGCCAATGAGCAGTTCTTC.

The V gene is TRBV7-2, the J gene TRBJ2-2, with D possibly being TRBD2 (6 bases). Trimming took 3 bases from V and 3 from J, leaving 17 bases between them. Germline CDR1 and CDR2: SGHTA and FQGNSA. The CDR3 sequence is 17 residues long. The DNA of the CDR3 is TGTGCCAGCAGCTTGGGCAGGGAGGTTTTGTACACCGGGGAGCTGTTTTTT. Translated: CASSLGREVLYTGELFF.

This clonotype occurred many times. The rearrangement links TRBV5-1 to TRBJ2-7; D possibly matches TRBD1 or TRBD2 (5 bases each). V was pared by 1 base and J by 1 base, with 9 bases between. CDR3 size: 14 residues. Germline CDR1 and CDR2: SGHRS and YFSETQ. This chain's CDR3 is CASSLWDGSYEQYF. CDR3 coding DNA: TGCGCCAGCAGCTTGTGGGACGGGTCCTACGAGCAGTACTTC.

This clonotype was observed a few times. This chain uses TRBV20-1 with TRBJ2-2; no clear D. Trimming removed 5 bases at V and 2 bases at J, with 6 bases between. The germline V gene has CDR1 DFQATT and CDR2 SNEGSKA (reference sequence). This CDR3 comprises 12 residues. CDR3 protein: CSALSNTGELFF. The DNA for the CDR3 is TGCAGTGCTCTAAGCAACACCGGGGAGCTGTTTTTT.

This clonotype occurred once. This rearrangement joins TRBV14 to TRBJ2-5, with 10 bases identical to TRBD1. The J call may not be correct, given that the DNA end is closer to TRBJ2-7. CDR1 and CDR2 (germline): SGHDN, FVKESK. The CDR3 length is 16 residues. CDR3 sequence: CASSQVGIGTGVEQYF. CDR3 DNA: TGTGCCAGCAGCCAAGTGGGAATCGGGACAGGGGTCGAGCAGTACTTC.

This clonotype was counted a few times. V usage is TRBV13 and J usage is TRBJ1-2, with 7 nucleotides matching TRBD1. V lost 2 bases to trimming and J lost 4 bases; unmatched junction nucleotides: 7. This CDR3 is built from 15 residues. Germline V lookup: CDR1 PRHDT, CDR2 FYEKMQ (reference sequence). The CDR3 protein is CASSLNRGLSYGYTF. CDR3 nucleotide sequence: TGTGCCAGCAGCTTAAACAGGGGACTTTCCTATGGCTACACCTTC.

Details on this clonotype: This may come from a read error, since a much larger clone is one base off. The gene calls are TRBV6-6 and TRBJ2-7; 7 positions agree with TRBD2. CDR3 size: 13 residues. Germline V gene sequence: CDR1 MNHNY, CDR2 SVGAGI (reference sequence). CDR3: CASRSGGRYGQYF. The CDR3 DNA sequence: TGTGCCAGCAGGTCCGGGGGGAGATACGGGCAGTACTTC.

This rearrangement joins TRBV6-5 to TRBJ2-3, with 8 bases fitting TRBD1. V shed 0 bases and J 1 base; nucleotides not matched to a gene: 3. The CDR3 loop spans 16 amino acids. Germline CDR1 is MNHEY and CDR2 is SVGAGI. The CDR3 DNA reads TGTGCCAGCAGTTACTCAGGACAGGGTGGCACAGATACGCAGTATTTT. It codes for CASSYSGQGGTDTQYF.

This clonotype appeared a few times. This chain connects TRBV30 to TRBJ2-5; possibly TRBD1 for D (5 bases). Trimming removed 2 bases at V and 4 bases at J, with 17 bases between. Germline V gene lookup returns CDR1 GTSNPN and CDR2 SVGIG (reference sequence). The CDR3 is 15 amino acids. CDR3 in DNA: TGTGCCTGGAGTTCGGCCTTGGGGCCCCGAGAGACCCAGTACTTC. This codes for CAWSSALGPRETQYF.

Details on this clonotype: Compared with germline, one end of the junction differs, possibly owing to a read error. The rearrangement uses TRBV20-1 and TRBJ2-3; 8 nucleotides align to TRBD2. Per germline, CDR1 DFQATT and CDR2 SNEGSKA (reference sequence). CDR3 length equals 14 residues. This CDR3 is CGAMRRGGTDTQYF. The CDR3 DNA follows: TGCGGTGCTATGAGGCGGGGGGGCACAGATACGCAGTATTTT.